Below are 17 T cell receptor beta chains sequenced from a single sample in a study of blood T cell repertoires in COVID-19. The table came from immunoSEQ multiplex PCR; TCRdb's copy has only in-frame clones and leaves some out. The data show a few hundred thousand clones, around 83% seen once. The sample taken for sequencing was PBMCs or T cells enriched from blood (not recorded which). These receptor sequences come from a woman aged 50 to 60 who had been exposed to COVID-19.

V is TRBV7-2 and J is TRBJ1-1; D call uncertain. Germline CDR1 is SGHTA and CDR2 is FQGNSA. There are 14 residues in the CDR3. Between the trimmed V and J ends, which lost 1 base and 4 bases, there was a span of 10 bases. CDR3: CASSLVPGGTEAFF. For the CDR3, the DNA is TGTGCCAGCAGCTTAGTCCCGGGAGGCACTGAAGCTTTCTTT.

V gene TRBV12-5 combines with J gene TRBJ2-1, with 8 nucleotides matching TRBD2. The CDR3 has 16 amino acids. CDR1 and CDR2 (germline): LGHNT, FRNRAP. The CDR3 nucleotides are TGTGCGAGTTCGGGGGGTAGCGGGAACTCCTACAATGAGCAGTTCTTC. Amino acids: CASSGGSGNSYNEQFF.

The chain recombines TRBV21-1 with TRBJ1-5; the D call TRBD1 from the table was never checked on the DNA. TRBV21-1 is reported as a pseudogene. CDR3 length: 15 residues. The CDR3 DNA sequence: TGTGCCAGCTACCACGACAGAGAAGGCAATCAGCCCCAGCATTTT. Protein sequence: CASYHDREGNQPQHF.

The chain carries TRBV2 and TRBJ1-3; D perhaps matches TRBD1 (5 bases). V was shortened by 1 base and J by 1 base, with 17 bases between the two germline ends. CDR1 is SNHLY, CDR2 FYNNEI, per germline. CDR3 length equals 18 residues. The DNA of the CDR3 is TGTGCCAGCAGTGAAGTCAGGGTAACAAGAGTGTCTGGAAACACCATATATTTT. It codes for CASSEVRVTRVSGNTIYF.

This chain links TRBV19 with TRBJ1-5; no clear D gene. V was trimmed by 0 bases and J by 4 bases, leaving 13 bases between them. The CDR3 runs 16 residues. Per germline, CDR1 LNHDA and CDR2 SQIVND (reference sequence). CDR3 sequence: CASSIEVAGRNQPQHF. For the CDR3, the DNA is TGTGCCAGTAGTATAGAGGTGGCGGGTAGGAATCAGCCCCAGCATTTT.

This clone was counted a few times. The V and J genes are TRBV29-1 and TRBJ1-2; TRBD1 is a possible D gene (5 bases). CDR3 size: 12 residues. CDR1 is SQVTM and CDR2 is ANQGSEA in the germline V gene. The CDR3 is CCSLTGVAGYTF. CDR3 DNA: TGCTGTTCGTTGACGGGGGTAGCTGGCTACACCTTC.

V is TRBV5-1 and J is TRBJ1-1, with D possibly matching TRBD1 (5 bases). Trimming cost V 4 bases and J 4 bases, with 11 bases left between them. This CDR3 is built from 13 residues. CDR1 SGHRS and CDR2 YFSETQ come from the germline V gene. CDR3 DNA sequence: TGCGCCAGCAGCACGCCTCAGGGCACTGAAGCTTTCTTT. It specifies CASSTPQGTEAFF.

The V gene is TRBV6-2 or TRBV6-3, the J gene TRBJ2-7; 8 bases are shared with TRBD1. The CDR3 sequence is 14 residues long. Germline assignment: CDR1 MNHEY and CDR2 SVGEGT. Losses at the gene ends were 4 bases for V and 4 bases for J; bases not matched to a gene: 6. This CDR3 is CASSFDRGRYEQYF. Here the CDR3 DNA reads TGTGCCAGCAGTTTCGACAGGGGACGGTACGAGCAGTACTTC.

The chain combines TRBV6-5 with TRBJ2-2, with D possibly matching TRBD1 (6 bases). Deletions cut 4 bases from V and 4 bases from J, with 13 bases between. The CDR3 is 15 residues long. CDR1 MNHEY and CDR2 SVGAGI come from the germline V gene. This CDR3 reads CASSSTRGSTGELFF. CDR3 sequence (DNA): TGTGCCAGCAGTTCAACCAGGGGTAGCACCGGGGAGCTGTTTTTT.

The V gene is TRBV18, the J gene TRBJ2-7; 8 bases are shared with TRBD1. Trimming at V came to 3 bases and at J to 4 bases, leaving 5 bases not matched to a gene. The CDR3 is made up of 14 amino acids. The germline gives CDR1 KGHSH, CDR2 LQKENI. The chain's CDR3 is CASSPRTGKYEQYF. In nucleotides, the CDR3 is TGTGCCAGCTCACCGCGGACAGGGAAGTACGAGCAGTACTTC.

A few counts support this clone. The gene calls are TRBV18 and TRBJ2-7; TRBD1 aligns across 10 bases. J lost 1 base, V lost 4 bases, and 4 bases had no gene match. The germline V gene encodes CDR1 KGHSH and CDR2 LQKENI. CDR3 length equals 15 residues. The DNA of the CDR3 is TGTGCCAGCTCACTGGACAGGGGGAGTTCCTACGAGCAGTACTTC. Residues: CASSLDRGSSYEQYF.

The V and J genes are TRBV2 and TRBJ2-7; TRBD1 matches 7 bases. Trimming at V came to 4 bases and at J to 0 bases, leaving 12 bases not matched to a gene. This CDR3 is 17 amino acids long. Germline lookup yields CDR1 SNHLY and CDR2 FYNNEI. CDR3 nucleotide sequence: TGTGCCAGCAGTGCGAAGAGACTGACAGGGTCCTCCTACGAGCAGTACTTC. Its translation is CASSAKRLTGSSYEQYF.

The chain links TRBV10-3 to TRBJ1-2; weak D call: TRBD1 (5 bases). The CDR3 spans 13 residues. V was pared by 2 bases and J by 7 bases, with 11 bases between. In germline, CDR1 is ENHRY, CDR2 SYGVKD. The CDR3 DNA sequence: TGTGCCATCAGTGAGGCCCAGGGAGGTGGCTACACCTTC. Residues: CAISEAQGGGYTF.

The chain employs TRBV5-1 and TRBJ2-7, with TRBD2 identical over 12 bases. The germline CDR1 and CDR2 sequences are SGHRS and YFSETQ. This CDR3 comprises 19 residues. J gave up 0 bases and V 4 bases, and 14 bases lay outside the gene matches. The CDR3 here is CASSPSTSGGPPSSYEQYF. CDR3 DNA: TGCGCCAGCAGCCCGTCGACTAGCGGGGGTCCCCCCAGCTCCTACGAGCAGTACTTC.

The chain links TRBV5-1 to TRBJ1-5, with D perhaps TRBD1 (6 bases). Trimming took off 5 bases at V and 7 bases at J, with 16 bases between the two ends. The CDR3 consists of 14 residues. Germline V gene sequence: CDR1 SGHRS, CDR2 YFSETQ. CDR3 coding DNA: TGCGCCAGCAGTTCGACAGGTGGCCAACAGCCCCAGCATTTT. It is translated as CASSSTGGQQPQHF.

The V call is TRBV2, the J call TRBJ1-4, with a possible D match to TRBD1 (6 bases). Trimming took 5 bases from V and 6 from J, leaving 13 bases between them. Germline lookup yields CDR1 SNHLY and CDR2 FYNNEI. This CDR3 spans 14 amino acids. CDR3 sequence: CASSLTGRDEKLFF. The CDR3 DNA is TGTGCCAGCAGTCTTACAGGGAGGGATGAAAAACTGTTTTTT.

The rearrangement joins TRBV6-5 to TRBJ1-1; D uncertain. The CDR3 length is 12 residues. V dropped 8 bases and J dropped 0 bases, with 7 bases sitting between them. CDR1 and CDR2 (germline): MNHEY, SVGAGI. The CDR3: CASPGVNTEAFF. In DNA, the CDR3 is TGTGCCAGCCCCGGAGTGAACACTGAAGCTTTCTTT.